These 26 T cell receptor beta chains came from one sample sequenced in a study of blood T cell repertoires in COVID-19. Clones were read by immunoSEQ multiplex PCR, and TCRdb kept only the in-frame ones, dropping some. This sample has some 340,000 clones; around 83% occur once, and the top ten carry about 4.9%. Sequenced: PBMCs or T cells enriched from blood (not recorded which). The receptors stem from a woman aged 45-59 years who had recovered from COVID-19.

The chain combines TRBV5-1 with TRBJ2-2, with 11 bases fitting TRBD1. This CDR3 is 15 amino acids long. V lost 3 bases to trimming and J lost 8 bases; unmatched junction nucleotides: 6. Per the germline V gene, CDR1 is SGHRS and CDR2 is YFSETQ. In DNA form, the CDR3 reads TGCGCCAGCAGCTCTGAGGACAGGGGGCCTGGGGAGCTGTTTTTT. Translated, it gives CASSSEDRGPGELFF.

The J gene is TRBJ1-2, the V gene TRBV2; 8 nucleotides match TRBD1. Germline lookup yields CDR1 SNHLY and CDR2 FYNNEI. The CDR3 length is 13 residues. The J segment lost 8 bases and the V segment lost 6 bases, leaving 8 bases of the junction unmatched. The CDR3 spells CASRSGGPGGYTF. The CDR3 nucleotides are TGTGCCAGCAGATCAGGGGGCCCGGGAGGCTACACCTTC.

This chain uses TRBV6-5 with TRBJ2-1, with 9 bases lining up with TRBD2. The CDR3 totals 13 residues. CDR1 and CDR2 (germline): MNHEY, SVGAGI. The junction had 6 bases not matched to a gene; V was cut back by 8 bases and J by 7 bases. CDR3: CASAGTSKNEQFF. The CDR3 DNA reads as TGTGCCAGCGCCGGGACTAGCAAAAATGAGCAGTTCTTC.

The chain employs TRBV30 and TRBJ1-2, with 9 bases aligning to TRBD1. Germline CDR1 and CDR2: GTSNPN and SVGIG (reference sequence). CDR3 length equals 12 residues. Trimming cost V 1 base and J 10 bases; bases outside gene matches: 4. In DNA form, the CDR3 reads TGTGCCTGGAGTGGACAGGGGGACGTCTACACCTTC. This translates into CAWSGQGDVYTF.

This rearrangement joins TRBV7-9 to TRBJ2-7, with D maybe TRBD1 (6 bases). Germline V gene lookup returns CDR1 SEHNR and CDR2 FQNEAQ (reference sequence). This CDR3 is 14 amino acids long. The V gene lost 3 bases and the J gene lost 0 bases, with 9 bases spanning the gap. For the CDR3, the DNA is TGTGCCAGCAGCTTCACAGGGACCTCCTACGAGCAGTACTTC. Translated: CASSFTGTSYEQYF.

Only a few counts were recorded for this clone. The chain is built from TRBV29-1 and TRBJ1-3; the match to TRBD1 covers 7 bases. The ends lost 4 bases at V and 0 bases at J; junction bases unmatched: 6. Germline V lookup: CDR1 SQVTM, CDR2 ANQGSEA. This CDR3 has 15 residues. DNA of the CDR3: TGCAGCGTTGGTGGACAGGCTGGCTCTGGAAACACCATATATTTT. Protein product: CSVGGQAGSGNTIYF.

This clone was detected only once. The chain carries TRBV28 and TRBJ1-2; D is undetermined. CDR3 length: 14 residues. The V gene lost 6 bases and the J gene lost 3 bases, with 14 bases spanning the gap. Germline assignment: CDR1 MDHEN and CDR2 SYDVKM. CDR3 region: CASREGGQHYGYTF. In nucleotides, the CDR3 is TGTGCCAGCAGGGAGGGCGGGCAGCACTATGGCTACACCTTC.

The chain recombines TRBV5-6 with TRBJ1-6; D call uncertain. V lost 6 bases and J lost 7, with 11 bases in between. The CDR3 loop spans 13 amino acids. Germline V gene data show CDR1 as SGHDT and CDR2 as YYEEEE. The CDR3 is CASNTAQNSPLHF. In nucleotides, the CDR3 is TGTGCCAGCAACACCGCCCAAAATTCACCCCTCCACTTT. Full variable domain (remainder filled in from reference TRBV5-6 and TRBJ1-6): DAGVTQSPTHLIKTRGQQVTLRCSPKSGHDTVSWYQQALGQGPQFIFQYYEEEERQRGNFPDRFSGHQFPNYSSELNVNALLLGDSALYLCASNTAQNSPLHFGNGTRLTVT.

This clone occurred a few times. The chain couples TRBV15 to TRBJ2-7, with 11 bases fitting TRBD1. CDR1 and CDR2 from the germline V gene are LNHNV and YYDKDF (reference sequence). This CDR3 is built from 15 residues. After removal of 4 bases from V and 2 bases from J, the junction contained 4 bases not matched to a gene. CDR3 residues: CATSTKGQGAYEQYF. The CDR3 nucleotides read TGTGCCACCAGCACCAAGGGACAGGGGGCCTACGAGCAGTACTTC.

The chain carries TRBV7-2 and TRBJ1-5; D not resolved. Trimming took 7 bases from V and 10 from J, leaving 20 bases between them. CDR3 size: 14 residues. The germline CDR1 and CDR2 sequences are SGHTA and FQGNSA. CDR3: CASTLDALAPPQHF. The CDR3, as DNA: TGTGCCAGCACTCTCGATGCATTGGCTCCTCCCCAGCATTTT.

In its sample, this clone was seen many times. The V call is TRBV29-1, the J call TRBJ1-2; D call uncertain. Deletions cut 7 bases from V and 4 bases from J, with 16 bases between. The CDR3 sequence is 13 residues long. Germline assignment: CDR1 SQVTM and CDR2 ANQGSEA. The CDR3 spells CSGARGPTYGYTF. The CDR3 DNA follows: TGCAGCGGCGCGAGAGGGCCCACCTATGGCTACACCTTC. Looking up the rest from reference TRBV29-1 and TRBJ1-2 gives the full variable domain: SAVISQKPSRDICQRGTSLTIQCQVDSQVTMMFWYRQQPGQSLTLIATANQGSEATYESGFVIDKFPISRPNLTFSTLTVSNMSPEDSSIYLCSGARGPTYGYTFGSGTRLTVV.

DNA for the CDR3: TGTGCCAGCAGTTTATTTCGGTTCGGGTTAAGCTACGAGCAGTACTTC. It encodes CASSLFRFGLSYEQYF. V usage is TRBV27 and J usage is TRBJ2-7, with D uncertain. From germline, CDR1 is MNHEY and CDR2 SMNVEV (reference sequence). The V and J ends lost 1 base and 3 bases respectively, with 16 bases between them. The length of the CDR3 is 16 residues.

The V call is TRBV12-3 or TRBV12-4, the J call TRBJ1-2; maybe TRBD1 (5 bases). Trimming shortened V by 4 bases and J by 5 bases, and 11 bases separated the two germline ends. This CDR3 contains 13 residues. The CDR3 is CASSSDRFYGYTF. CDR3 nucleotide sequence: TGTGCCAGCAGTTCCGACAGATTTTATGGCTACACCTTC.

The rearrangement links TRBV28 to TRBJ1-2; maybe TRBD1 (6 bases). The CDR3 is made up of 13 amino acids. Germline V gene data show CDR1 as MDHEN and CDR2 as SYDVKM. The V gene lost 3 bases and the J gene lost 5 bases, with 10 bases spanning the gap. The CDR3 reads CASSLRGGYGYTF. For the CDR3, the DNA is TGTGCCAGCAGTTTGAGGGGGGGTTATGGCTACACCTTC.

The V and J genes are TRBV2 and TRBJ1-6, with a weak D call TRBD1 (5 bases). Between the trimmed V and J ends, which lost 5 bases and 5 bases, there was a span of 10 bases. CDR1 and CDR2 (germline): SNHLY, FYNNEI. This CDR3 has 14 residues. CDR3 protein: CASSRGENNSPLHF. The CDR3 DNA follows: TGTGCCAGCAGTAGGGGCGAAAATAATTCACCCCTCCACTTT.

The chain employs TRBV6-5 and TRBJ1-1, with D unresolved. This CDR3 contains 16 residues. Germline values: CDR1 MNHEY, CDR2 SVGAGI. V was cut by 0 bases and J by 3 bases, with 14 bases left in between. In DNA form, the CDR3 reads TGTGCCAGCAGTTACTCGACTGGAGGAGTGGACACTGAAGCTTTCTTT. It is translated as CASSYSTGGVDTEAFF.

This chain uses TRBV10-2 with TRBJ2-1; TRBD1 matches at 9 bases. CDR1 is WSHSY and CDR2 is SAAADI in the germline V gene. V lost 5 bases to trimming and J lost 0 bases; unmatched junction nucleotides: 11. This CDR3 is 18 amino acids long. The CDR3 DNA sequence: TGCGCCAGCAGTTCGGGACAGGGACAACGAGGCTCCTACAATGAGCAGTTCTTC. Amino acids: CASSSGQGQRGSYNEQFF.

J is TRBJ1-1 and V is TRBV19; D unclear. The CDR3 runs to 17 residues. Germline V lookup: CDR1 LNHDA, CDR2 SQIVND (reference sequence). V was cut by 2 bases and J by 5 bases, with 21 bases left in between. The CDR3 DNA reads TGTGCCAGTAGTATAATTGGAGTGGGTTCCTCGGGGACTGAAGCTTTCTTT. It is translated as CASSIIGVGSSGTEAFF.

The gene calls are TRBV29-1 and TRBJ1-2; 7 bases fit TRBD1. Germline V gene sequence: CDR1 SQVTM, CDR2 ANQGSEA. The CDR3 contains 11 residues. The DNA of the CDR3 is TGCAGTGACGGACAGGCTCCCGGCTACACCTTC. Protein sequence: CSDGQAPGYTF.

For the CDR3, the DNA is TGTGCCAGTATGAGACAGGGGTCTAATGAAAAACTGTTTTTT. Translated: CASMRQGSNEKLFF. The rearrangement links TRBV19 to TRBJ1-4, with TRBD1 matching over 8 bases. Germline CDR1 LNHDA, CDR2 SQIVND (reference sequence). This CDR3 has 14 amino acids. V lost 7 bases and J lost 3; bases outside the gene matches: 4. Drawing the rest from reference TRBV19 and TRBJ1-4, the complete variable domain is DGGITQSPKYLFRKEGQNVTLSCEQNLNHDAMYWYRQDPGQGLRLIYYSQIVNDFQKGDIAEGYSVSREKKESFPLTVTSAQKNPTAFYLCASMRQGSNEKLFFGSGTQLSVL.

CDR3 bases: TGCAGCGTAATTACCGGGACAGGTACCTATGGCTACACCTTC. It translates to CSVITGTGTYGYTF. The chain links TRBV29-1 to TRBJ1-2; TRBD1 agrees at 8 bases. Germline values: CDR1 SQVTM, CDR2 ANQGSEA. V shed 6 bases and J 4 bases; nucleotides not matched to a gene: 10. This CDR3 region has 14 residues.

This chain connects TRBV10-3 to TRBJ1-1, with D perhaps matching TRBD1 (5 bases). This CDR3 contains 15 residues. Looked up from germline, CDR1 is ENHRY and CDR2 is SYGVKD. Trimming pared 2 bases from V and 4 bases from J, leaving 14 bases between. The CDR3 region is CAISEESGTGTEAFF. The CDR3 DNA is TGTGCCATCAGTGAGGAATCAGGGACTGGCACTGAAGCTTTCTTT.

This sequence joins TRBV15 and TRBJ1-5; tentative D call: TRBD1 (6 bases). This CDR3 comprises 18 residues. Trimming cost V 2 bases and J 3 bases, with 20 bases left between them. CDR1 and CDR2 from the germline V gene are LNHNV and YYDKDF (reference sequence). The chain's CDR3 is CATSRQGIGDVFNQPQHF. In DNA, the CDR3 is TGTGCCACCAGCAGACAGGGGATAGGGGACGTCTTCAATCAGCCCCAGCATTTT.

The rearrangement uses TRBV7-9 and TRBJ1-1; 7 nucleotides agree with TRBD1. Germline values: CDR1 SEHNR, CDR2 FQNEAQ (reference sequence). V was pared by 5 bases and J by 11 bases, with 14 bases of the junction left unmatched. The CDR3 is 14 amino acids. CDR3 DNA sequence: TGTGCCAGCAGCCCCAGAGGGGCAGGGGGTTTTGCTTTCTTT. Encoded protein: CASSPRGAGGFAFF.

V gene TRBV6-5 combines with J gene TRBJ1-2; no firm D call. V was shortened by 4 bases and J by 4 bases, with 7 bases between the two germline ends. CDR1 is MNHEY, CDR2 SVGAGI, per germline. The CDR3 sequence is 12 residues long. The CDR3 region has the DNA TGTGCCAGCAGTTCTCCTCCCTATGGCTACACCTTC. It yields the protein CASSSPPYGYTF.

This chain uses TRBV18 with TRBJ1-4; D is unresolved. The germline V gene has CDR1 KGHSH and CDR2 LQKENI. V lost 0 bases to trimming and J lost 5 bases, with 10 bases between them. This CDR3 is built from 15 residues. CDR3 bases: TGTGCCAGCTCACCACCGTCTGGGCAAAATGAAAAACTGTTTTTT. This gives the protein CASSPPSGQNEKLFF.